This TCR beta chain was observed in a study of blood T cells in healthy people across ages. In the study overall: Template switching captured about one barcoded beta molecule per two T cells.

Every sample had a minimum of 6.5 million PBMCs isolated. This clonotype was seen a few times. Per the germline V gene, CDR1 is SGHTA and CDR2 is FQGNSA. The V gene lost 2 bases and the J gene lost 2 bases, with 10 bases spanning the gap. This CDR3 is 16 amino acids long. A sample-barcoded 5' primer and a J-beta primer mix were used in a second PCR of roughly 7 to 12 cycles. TCRdb re-analysed the 5' RACE reads in MiXCR, keeping a single row per CDR3 protein. Of 700,000 to 950,000 distinct CDR3 sequences listed, roughly 41% were seen once; the top ten hold 20%. The sequence was obtained from a woman in her fifties or sixties in good health. The sequenced material came from blood. The chain employs TRBV7-2 and TRBJ2-6, with D perhaps assigned TRBD1 or TRBD2 (6 bases each). The CDR3 region is CASSLPRGPGANVLTF. CDR3 bases: TGTGCCAGCAGCTTACCTCGGGGGCCTGGGGCCAACGTCCTGACTTTC.